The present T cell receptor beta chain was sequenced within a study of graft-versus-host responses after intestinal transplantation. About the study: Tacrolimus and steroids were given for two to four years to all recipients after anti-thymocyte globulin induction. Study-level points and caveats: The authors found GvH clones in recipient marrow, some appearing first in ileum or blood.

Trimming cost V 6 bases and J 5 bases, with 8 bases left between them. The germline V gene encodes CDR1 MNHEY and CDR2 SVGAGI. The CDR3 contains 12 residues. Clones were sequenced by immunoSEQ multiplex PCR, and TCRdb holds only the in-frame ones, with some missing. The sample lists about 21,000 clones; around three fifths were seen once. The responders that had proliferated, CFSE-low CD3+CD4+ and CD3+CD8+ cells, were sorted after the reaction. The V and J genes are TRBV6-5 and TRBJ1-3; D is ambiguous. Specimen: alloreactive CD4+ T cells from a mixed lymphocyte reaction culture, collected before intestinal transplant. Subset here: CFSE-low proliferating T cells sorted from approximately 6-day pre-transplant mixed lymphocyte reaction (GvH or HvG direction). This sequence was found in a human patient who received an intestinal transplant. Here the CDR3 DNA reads TGTGCCAGCAGACTGTCACGAAACACCATATATTTT. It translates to CASRLSRNTIYF.